Each of the 29 T cell receptor beta chains below was sequenced from the same sample in a study of Graves' ophthalmopathy and Graves' hyperthyroidism. Amplification targeted the TCR beta CDR3 regions, with RNA transcripts as the source material. Amplification began with first-round RT-PCR using HTBI primers, then second-round multiplex PCR was performed. TCRdb fed the multiplex PCR reads into MiXCR, producing one record per CDR3 protein. The sample shows about 220,000 distinct CDR3 sequences, approximately 21% of them seen only once. The sequencing sample was made of peripheral blood. The receptors originated from a woman aged 45-60 years with Graves' ophthalmopathy.

This clonotype occurred many times. J is TRBJ2-2 and V is TRBV12-3 or TRBV12-4, with no clear D. The CDR3 consists of 12 residues. With 5 bases removed from V and 3 bases from J, the gap between germline ends came to 4 bases. This chain's CDR3 is CASSMYTGELFF. In nucleotides, the CDR3 is TGTGCCAGCAGTATGTACACCGGGGAGCTGTTTTTT.

Many counts were recorded for this clonotype. The J gene is TRBJ2-7, the V gene TRBV25-1; a weak D match, TRBD2 (5 bases). CDR1 is MGHDK and CDR2 is SYGVNS in the germline V gene. This CDR3 is built from 14 residues. The V gene lost 4 bases and the J gene lost 0 bases, with 10 bases spanning the gap. DNA of the CDR3: TGTGCCAGCAGTGGACTACCTGGCTCCTACGAGCAGTACTTC. This gives the protein CASSGLPGSYEQYF.

This clonotype was seen ten or more times. This chain links TRBV14 with TRBJ1-6; 8 bases match TRBD1. J lost 0 bases, V lost 3 bases, and 7 bases had no gene match. CDR1 is SGHDN, CDR2 FVKESK, per germline. The CDR3 consists of 18 residues. The CDR3 DNA reads as TGTGCCAGCAGCCACACCCGGACAGGGAGCTCCTATAATTCACCCCTCCACTTT. Amino acid sequence: CASSHTRTGSSYNSPLHF.

There are many counts of this clonotype. This chain connects TRBV20-1 to TRBJ1-5; D might be TRBD1 (5 bases). Germline V gene lookup returns CDR1 DFQATT and CDR2 SNEGSKA (reference sequence). This CDR3 is built from 14 residues. V lost 5 bases and J lost 5, with 16 bases in between. The CDR3 region is CSARRDSRHQPQHF. CDR3 in DNA: TGCAGTGCTCGGCGAGACAGTCGACATCAGCCCCAGCATTTT.

The rearrangement uses TRBV7-3 and TRBJ2-6; D perhaps matches TRBD1 (5 bases). This CDR3 region has 15 residues. The germline V gene has CDR1 SGHTA and CDR2 FQGTGA. Deletions cut 2 bases from V and 0 bases from J, with 5 bases between. The CDR3 is CASSLDSSGANVLTF. DNA of the CDR3: TGTGCCAGCAGCTTAGACAGCTCTGGGGCCAACGTCCTGACTTTC.

This chain links TRBV6-1 with TRBJ1-1, with 8 nucleotides matching TRBD1. Per germline, CDR1 MNHNS and CDR2 SASEGT. J gave up 1 base and V 6 bases, and 4 bases lay outside the gene matches. The CDR3 extends over 14 amino acids. CDR3 in DNA: TGTGCCAGCAGAAAAGGGACAGGGAACACTGAAGCTTTCTTT. Translation: CASRKGTGNTEAFF.

The J gene is TRBJ2-5, the V gene TRBV28, with TRBD2 matching over 12 bases. The V gene's germline CDR1 is MDHEN and CDR2 SYDVKM. This CDR3 spans 15 amino acids. The V and J ends lost 5 bases and 7 bases, in that order; junction bases with no gene match: 8. The CDR3 DNA sequence: TGTGCCAGCAGTGAGCGGACTAGCGGGACGGGGACCCAGTACTTC. Amino acid sequence: CASSERTSGTGTQYF.

The V gene is TRBV12-3 or TRBV12-4, the J gene TRBJ1-5; TRBD1 matches at 8 bases. The CDR3 runs 14 residues. V was pared by 11 bases and J by 1 base, with 7 bases of the junction left unmatched. CDR3 sequence reads: CASRQGLSNQPQHF. CDR3 coding DNA: TGTGCCTCCCGACAGGGGCTGAGCAATCAGCCCCAGCATTTT.

The chain links TRBV7-2 to TRBJ1-2; 10 bases align to TRBD1. V gave up 5 bases and J gave up 0 bases; unmatched junction bases: 3. This CDR3 comprises 15 residues. Germline V lookup: CDR1 SGHTA, CDR2 FQGNSA. CDR3 sequence reads: CASSRDRGPNYGYTF. CDR3 nucleotides: TGTGCCAGCAGCCGGGACAGGGGCCCTAACTATGGCTACACCTTC.

This clonotype was seen at least ten times. This likely comes from a read error, as the CDR3 has no conserved phenylalanine or tryptophan at its end. The chain recombines TRBV20-1 with TRBJ1-5, with TRBD1 identical over 7 bases. With 7 bases clipped from V and 5 bases from J, the junction kept 11 bases outside the gene matches. From germline, CDR1 is DFQATT and CDR2 SNEGSKA (reference sequence). The CDR3 is made up of 14 amino acids. CDR3 DNA: TGCAGTGTCCCGCCCGGGACAGCGGATCAGCCCCAGCATCTT. Translating it yields CSVPPGTADQPQHL.

The rearrangement uses TRBV11-2 and TRBJ1-5; 8 positions match TRBD1. V was clipped by 0 bases and J by 7 bases; unmatched bases: 5. This CDR3 is built from 15 residues. Germline V gene sequence: CDR1 SGHAT, CDR2 FQNNGV. The CDR3 sequence: CASSLDRGREQPQHF. The CDR3 nucleotides are TGTGCCAGCAGCTTAGACAGGGGGCGAGAACAGCCCCAGCATTTT. Based on the CDR3 plus reference TRBV11-2 and TRBJ1-5, the full variable domain is EAGVAQSPRYKIIEKRQSVAFWCNPISGHATLYWYQQILGQGPKLLIQFQNNGVVDDSQLPKDRFSAERLKGVDSTLKIQPAKLEDSAVYLCASSLDRGREQPQHFGDGTRLSIL.

The V and J genes are TRBV6-1 and TRBJ1-1, with D unresolved. The CDR3 is 11 residues long. Germline CDR1 MNHNS, CDR2 SASEGT. Trimming removed 3 bases from V and 9 bases from J, with 8 bases in between. CDR3 loop: CASSDLFKAFF. DNA of the CDR3: TGTGCCAGCAGTGACCTTTTCAAAGCTTTCTTT.

In its sample, this clonotype was seen many times. The rearrangement uses TRBV7-3 and TRBJ2-5; 7 nucleotides align to TRBD1. This CDR3 has 16 amino acids. The V segment lost 2 bases and the J segment 4 bases; nucleotides outside the gene matches: 10. In germline, CDR1 is SGHTA, CDR2 FQGTGA. For the CDR3, the DNA is TGTGCCAGCAGCTTAGGGCCAGGGGGAGCACCAGAGACCCAGTACTTC. As protein: CASSLGPGGAPETQYF.

The chain links TRBV20-1 to TRBJ2-5; TRBD2 matches 9 bases. The V segment lost 2 bases and the J segment 2 bases; nucleotides outside the gene matches: 6. CDR3 length: 15 residues. CDR1 is DFQATT and CDR2 is SNEGSKA in the germline V gene (reference sequence). CDR3 DNA sequence: TGCAGTGCTAGACCCCCGGGACTAGCTCAAGAGACCCAGTACTTC. The encoded protein is CSARPPGLAQETQYF.

Note on this clonotype: The germline gene is not matched at one end of the junction; a read error may be the cause. The chain joins TRBV27 to TRBJ1-5; D not resolved. The CDR3 is 14 amino acids. Germline V CDR1 and CDR2: MNHEY, SMNVEV (reference sequence). The CDR3 loop reads CASSFRGGHQAQHF. The CDR3 nucleotides are TGTGCCAGCAGTTTCAGAGGAGGGCATCAGGCCCAGCATTTT.

J is TRBJ1-1 and V is TRBV3-1, with D perhaps matching TRBD1 (5 bases). The length of the CDR3 is 14 residues. The V end lost 7 bases, the J end lost 0 bases, and 12 bases lay between the germline ends. The V gene's germline CDR1 is LGHDT and CDR2 YNNKEL (reference sequence). The CDR3 nucleotides read TGTGCCAGCACCCAGCGGGGCATGAACACTGAAGCTTTCTTT. Encoded protein: CASTQRGMNTEAFF.

This chain links TRBV20-1 with TRBJ2-7; 12 bases match TRBD2. The CDR3 sequence is 16 residues long. The germline gives CDR1 DFQATT, CDR2 SNEGSKA (reference sequence). Losses at the gene ends were 0 bases for V and 2 bases for J; bases not matched to a gene: 5. The CDR3 nucleotides are TGCAGTGCTAGAGATGCTCGACTAGCGGGGGCCTACGAGCAGTACTTC. Translation gives CSARDARLAGAYEQYF.

Many counts were recorded for this clonotype. The chain carries TRBV6-1 and TRBJ1-2; weak D call: TRBD1 (5 bases). This CDR3 has 15 residues. The germline gives CDR1 MNHNS, CDR2 SASEGT. Trimming took 6 bases from V and 5 from J, leaving 19 bases between them. CDR3 residues: CASRPPGTGSYGYTF. DNA for the CDR3: TGTGCCAGCAGACCCCCCGGGACGGGGTCATATGGCTACACCTTC.

Turning to this clonotype: This may stem from a read error, because a much larger clone lies one nucleotide away. The chain combines TRBV30 with TRBJ1-2; D not resolved. The CDR3 loop spans 11 amino acids. Germline CDR1 is GTSNPN and CDR2 is SVGIG (reference sequence). The CDR3 region has the DNA TGTGCCTGGAGGGCCTCGGGTGGCTACAACTTC. Translating gives CAWRASGGYNF.

This clonotype was seen at least ten times. The chain has TRBV2 and TRBJ2-5, with 9 nucleotides matching TRBD2. This CDR3 contains 15 residues. From germline, CDR1 is SNHLY and CDR2 FYNNEI. The V and J ends lost 7 bases and 4 bases, in that order; junction bases with no gene match: 10. CDR3 region: CASNPSGGRGETQYF. The DNA of the CDR3 is TGTGCCAGCAACCCCAGCGGGGGGCGCGGAGAGACCCAGTACTTC.

This clonotype was observed at least ten times. This chain links TRBV5-1 with TRBJ2-7; 12 bases fit TRBD2. CDR3 length: 15 amino acids. With 4 bases clipped from V and 5 bases from J, the junction kept 7 bases outside the gene matches. Germline V gives CDR1 SGHRS, CDR2 YFSETQ. In DNA form, the CDR3 reads TGCGCCAGCAGCCGACTAGCGGGAGAAGGCCACGAGCAGTACTTC. It is translated as CASSRLAGEGHEQYF.

This clonotype has at least ten counts. The chain links TRBV6-1 to TRBJ1-6; D might be TRBD1 (6 bases). The CDR3 covers 15 residues. Trimming removed 4 bases from V and 7 bases from J, with 14 bases in between. Germline assignment: CDR1 MNHNS and CDR2 SASEGT. CDR3 sequence (DNA): TGTGCCAGCAGTGTTACCAGGGGTGGAAATTCACCCCTCCACTTT. It specifies CASSVTRGGNSPLHF.

In this sample, this clonotype turned up many times. The V and J genes are TRBV6-2 or TRBV6-3 and TRBJ2-7; 7 bases line up with TRBD1. CDR1 and CDR2 from the germline V gene are MNHEY and SVGEGT. This CDR3 region has 12 residues. Trimming took 11 bases from V and 4 from J; bases not matched to a gene: 8. The CDR3 protein is CAAGTVFYEQYF. Written as DNA, the CDR3 is TGTGCCGCCGGGACAGTTTTTTACGAGCAGTACTTC.

The CDR3 DNA reads as TGTGCCAGCTCACTGGGACAGGGGGCGACTGAAGCTTTCTTT. It yields the protein CASSLGQGATEAFF. V is TRBV18 and J is TRBJ1-1; 12 positions agree with TRBD1. The CDR3 covers 14 residues. The germline gives CDR1 KGHSH, CDR2 LQKENI. J lost 5 bases, V lost 4 bases, and 2 bases had no gene match.

The table lists this clonotype with many counts. V gene TRBV19 combines with J gene TRBJ2-7; 8 bases fit TRBD1. CDR1 and CDR2 from the germline V gene are LNHDA and SQIVND (reference sequence). Trimming at V came to 5 bases and at J to 4 bases, leaving 10 bases not matched to a gene. CDR3 length equals 15 residues. The CDR3 DNA reads TGTGCCAGTAGTGCCTCTGGACAGGGAAGATACGAGCAGTACTTC. It codes for CASSASGQGRYEQYF.

V and J are TRBV5-6 and TRBJ1-5, with D perhaps matching TRBD1 (5 bases). CDR1 is SGHDT and CDR2 is YYEEEE in the germline V gene. The germline V and J ends were trimmed by 2 bases and 4 bases, with 13 bases remaining between them. This CDR3 contains 15 residues. In nucleotides, the CDR3 is TGTGCCAGCAGCTTTCAAGGGGTACTGAATCAGCCCCAGCATTTT. Its translation: CASSFQGVLNQPQHF.

This clonotype was detected ten times or more. The chain recombines TRBV7-3 with TRBJ1-1, with unresolved D. The CDR3 has 13 residues. Germline V gene data show CDR1 as SGHTA and CDR2 as FQGTGA. V lost 4 bases to trimming and J lost 5 bases, with 11 bases between them. The CDR3 DNA follows: TGTGCCAGCAGCTCAAACAGCGGGACTGAAGCTTTCTTT. Translation gives CASSSNSGTEAFF.

This clonotype came up many times. This sequence joins TRBV7-2 and TRBJ2-3; TRBD1 might be the D (5 bases). The V gene lost 4 bases and the J gene lost 10 bases, with 12 bases spanning the gap. CDR1 is SGHTA, CDR2 FQGNSA, per germline. CDR3 length: 12 amino acids. In DNA form, the CDR3 reads TGTGCCAGCAGCTCCTCAGGGTCAGCGCAGTATTTT. Its protein product is CASSSSGSAQYF.

This clonotype was observed many times. The chain is built from TRBV7-2 and TRBJ1-6; 8 bases agree with TRBD1. J was trimmed by 3 bases and V by 1 base; bases with no gene match: 2. Germline values: CDR1 SGHTA, CDR2 FQGNSA. The CDR3 spans 16 residues. The CDR3 here is CASSLEGQVYNSPLHF. The CDR3 nucleotides are TGTGCCAGCAGCTTAGAGGGACAGGTCTATAATTCACCCCTCCACTTT.